This TCR beta chain was profiled in a study of T-cell memory formation after mild COVID-19. In the study overall: There were largely donor-specific TCR clusters.

General study results and limits: Contracting clones, day 15 to 85, had balanced CD4/CD8, and later expanders favored CD4+. Largely, contracting CD4+ clones fell within CM and EM, and contracting CD8+ clones within EMRA. Some SARS-CoV-2-responding clones were already detected in memory before infection.

TCRdb ran MiXCR on the 5' RACE reads and lists one entry per CDR3 protein. The table records about 560,000 distinct CDR3 sequences, 15% to 20% of them present only once. The CDR3 has 14 amino acids. Germline CDR1 is MGHRA and CDR2 is YSYEKL. Trimming removed 4 bases at V and 3 bases at J, with 12 bases between. This clonotype appeared a few times. The antigen remains unidentified. This sequence joins TRBV4-1 and TRBJ1-2, with no clear D. The TCR originated in an adult woman who had mild COVID-19 (a few samples of this study predate the infection). Cell type and time point are not known. Sequences were obtained from PBMCs or a T cell subset sorted from them (not recorded which). CDR3 region: CASSLLEGYYGYTF. Here the CDR3 DNA reads TGCGCCAGCAGCCTCCTCGAGGGCTACTATGGCTACACCTTC.